This TCR beta chain was documented in a study of CD8 T cells in Susac syndrome. This CDR3 is built from 14 residues. V gave up 6 bases and J gave up 2 bases, with 14 bases separating them. Germline CDR1 is SQVTM and CDR2 is ANQGSEA. Sequencing of TCR beta was performed on blood CD8+ and CD4+ T cells. Random hexamers were used to reverse transcribe an amount of about 0.45 to 1 ug RNA. Coverage of TCR beta CDR3 amplification by immunoSEQ multiplex PCR extended to 54 Vbeta and 13 Jbeta. In TCRdb, the immunoSEQ multiplex PCR reads were re-called with MiXCR into one record per CDR3 protein. The sample consists of about 130,000 distinct CDR3 sequences, nearly 95% of them appearing once.

The sequence was obtained from a human donor in good health. Material: CD4+ T cells from PBMCs. The chain is built from TRBV29-1 and TRBJ2-1; possible D gene TRBD2, 5 bases. DNA for the CDR3: TGCAGCGTCGCCTGGGGAGCCGCCTACAATGAGCAGTTCTTC. The encoded protein is CSVAWGAAYNEQFF.